Included here is one T cell receptor (beta chain) sequence, with context. The data were taken from a study of blood T cell repertoires in COVID-19. V lost 1 base to trimming and J lost 6 bases; unmatched junction nucleotides: 5. The CDR3 is 14 residues long. Germline loops: CDR1 KGHSH, CDR2 LQKENI. Some clones are missing from TCRdb's copy, which holds only in-frame ones; the method was immunoSEQ multiplex PCR. This table has roughly 100,000 clones, roughly 89% appearing once. V and J are TRBV18 and TRBJ1-1; 7 bases are shared with TRBD1. The material sequenced was peripheral blood. This clonotype was obtained from a woman in her forties or fifties with COVID-19, enrolled during active disease. In DNA, the CDR3 is TGTGCCAGCTCACCACGGCAGGGGGTACCTGAAGCTTTCTTT. Translated: CASSPRQGVPEAFF. Complete variable domain (other parts from reference TRBV18 and TRBJ1-1): NAGVMQNPRHLVRRRGQEARLRCSPMKGHSHVYWYRQLPEEGLKFMVYLQKENIIDESGMPKERFSAEFPKEGPSILRIQQVVRGDSAAYFCASSPRQGVPEAFFGQGTRLTVV.